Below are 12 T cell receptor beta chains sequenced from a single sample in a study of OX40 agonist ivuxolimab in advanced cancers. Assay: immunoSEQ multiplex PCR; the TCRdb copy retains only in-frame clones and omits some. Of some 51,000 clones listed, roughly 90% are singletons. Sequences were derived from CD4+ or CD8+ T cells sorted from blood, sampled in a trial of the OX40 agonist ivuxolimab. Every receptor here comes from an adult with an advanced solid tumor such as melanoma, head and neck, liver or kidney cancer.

The CDR3 loop reads CASSSVAGGYAQYF. In nucleotides, the CDR3 is TGTGCCAGCAGCTCTGTAGCGGGGGGCTACGCGCAGTATTTT. The chain employs TRBV11-2 and TRBJ2-3, with 10 bases fitting TRBD2. Germline V gene lookup returns CDR1 SGHAT and CDR2 FQNNGV. The V gene end was trimmed by 4 bases and the J gene end by 10 bases; junction bases not matched to a gene: 8. This CDR3 is built from 14 residues.

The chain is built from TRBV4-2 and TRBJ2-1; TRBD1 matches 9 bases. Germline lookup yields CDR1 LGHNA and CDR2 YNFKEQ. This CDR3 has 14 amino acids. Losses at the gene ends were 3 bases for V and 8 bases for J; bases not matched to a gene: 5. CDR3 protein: CASSQTGGADEQFF. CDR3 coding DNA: TGTGCCAGCAGCCAGACAGGGGGAGCCGATGAGCAGTTCTTC.

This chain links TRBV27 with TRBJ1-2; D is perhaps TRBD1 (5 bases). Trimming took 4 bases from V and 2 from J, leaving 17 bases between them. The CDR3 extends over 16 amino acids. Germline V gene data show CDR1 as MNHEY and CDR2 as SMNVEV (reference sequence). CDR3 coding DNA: TGTGCCAGCAGTTCACCCCAGGACATACAGAACTATGGCTACACCTTC. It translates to CASSSPQDIQNYGYTF.

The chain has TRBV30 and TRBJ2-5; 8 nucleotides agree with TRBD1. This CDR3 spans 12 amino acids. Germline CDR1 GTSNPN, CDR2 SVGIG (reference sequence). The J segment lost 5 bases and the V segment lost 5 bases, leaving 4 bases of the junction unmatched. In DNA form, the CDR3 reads TGTGCCTGGGGACAGGGCTGGGAGACCCAGTACTTC. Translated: CAWGQGWETQYF. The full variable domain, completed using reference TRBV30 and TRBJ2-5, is SQTIHQWPATLVQPVGSPLSLECTVEGTSNPNLYWYRQAAGRGLQLLFYSVGIGQISSEVPQNLSASRPQDRQFILSSKKLLLSDSGFYLCAWGQGWETQYFGPGTRLLVL.

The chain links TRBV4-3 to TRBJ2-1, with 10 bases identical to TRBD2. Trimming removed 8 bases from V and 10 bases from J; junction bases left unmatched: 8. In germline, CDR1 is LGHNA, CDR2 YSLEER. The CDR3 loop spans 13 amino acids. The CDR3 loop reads CASAMGLASEQFF. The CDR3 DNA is TGCGCCAGCGCCATGGGACTAGCGAGCGAGCAGTTCTTC.

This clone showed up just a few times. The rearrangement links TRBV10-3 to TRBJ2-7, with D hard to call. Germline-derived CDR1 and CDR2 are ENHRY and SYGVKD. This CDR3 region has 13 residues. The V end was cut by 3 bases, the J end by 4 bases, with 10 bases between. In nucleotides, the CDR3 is TGTGCCATCAGTGATCGACCGCTTTACGAGCAGTACTTC. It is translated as CAISDRPLYEQYF.

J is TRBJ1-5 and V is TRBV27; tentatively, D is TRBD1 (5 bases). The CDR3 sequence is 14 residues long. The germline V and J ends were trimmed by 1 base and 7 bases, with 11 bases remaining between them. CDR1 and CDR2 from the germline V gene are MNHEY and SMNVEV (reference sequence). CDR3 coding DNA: TGTGCCAGCAGTTTATTGCAGGGAGGCCAGCCCCAGCATTTT. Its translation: CASSLLQGGQPQHF.

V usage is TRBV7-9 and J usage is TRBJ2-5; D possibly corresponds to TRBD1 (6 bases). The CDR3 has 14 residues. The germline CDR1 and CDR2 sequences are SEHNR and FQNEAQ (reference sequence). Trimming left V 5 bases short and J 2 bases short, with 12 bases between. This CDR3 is CASSPWTAQETQYF. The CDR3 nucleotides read TGTGCCAGCAGCCCCTGGACAGCTCAAGAGACCCAGTACTTC.

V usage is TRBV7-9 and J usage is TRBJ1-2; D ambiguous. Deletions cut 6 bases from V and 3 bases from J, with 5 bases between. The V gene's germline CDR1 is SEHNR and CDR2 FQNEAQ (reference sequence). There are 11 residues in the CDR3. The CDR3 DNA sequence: TGTGCCAGCAGGGAAGACTATGGCTACACCTTC. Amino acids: CASREDYGYTF.

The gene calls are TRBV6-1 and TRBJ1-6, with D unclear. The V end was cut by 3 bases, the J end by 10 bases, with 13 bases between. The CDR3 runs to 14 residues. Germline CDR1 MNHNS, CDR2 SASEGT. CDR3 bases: TGTGCCAGCAGTGACGTGGGAATAGGGTCACCCCTCCACTTT. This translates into CASSDVGIGSPLHF.

In DNA form, the CDR3 reads TGTGCCAGCAGCTTAGCGCTGCAGGCGGGGAGCTCTGGAAACACCATATATTTT. Translated, it gives CASSLALQAGSSGNTIYF. The V gene is TRBV7-9, the J gene TRBJ1-3; D unresolved. Trimming cost V 0 bases and J 0 bases, with 15 bases left between them. Germline V gene sequence: CDR1 SEHNR, CDR2 FQNEAQ (reference sequence). The CDR3 length is 18 residues. Using reference TRBV7-9 and TRBJ1-3 for the parts outside the CDR3, the full variable domain is DTGVSQNPRHKITKRGQNVTFRCDPISEHNRLYWYRQTLGQGPEFLTYFQNEAQLEKSRLLSDRFSAERPKGSFSTLEIQRTEQGDSAMYLCASSLALQAGSSGNTIYFGEGSWLTVV.

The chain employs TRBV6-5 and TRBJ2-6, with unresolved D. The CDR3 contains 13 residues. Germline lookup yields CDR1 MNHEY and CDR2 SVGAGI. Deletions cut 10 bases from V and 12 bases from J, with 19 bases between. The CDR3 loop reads CATNPMGNSVLTF. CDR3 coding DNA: TGTGCCACCAACCCCATGGGAAACTCCGTCCTGACTTTC.